One sample yielded the 22 T cell receptor beta chains listed below, sequenced in a study of CXCR3 chemokines and chemotherapy response in bladder cancer. MiXCR, applied by TCRdb to the PCR reads, yields one record per CDR3 protein. The table includes 13,000 or so distinct CDR3 sequences, approximately 13% detected once. Sampling was conducted from a patient whose treatment included neoadjuvant chemotherapy. These receptors all come from a human donor with bladder cancer that did not respond to neoadjuvant chemotherapy.

This clonotype was observed at least ten times. The chain employs TRBV6-1 and TRBJ2-2; 7 nucleotides match TRBD1. With 3 bases clipped from V and 3 bases from J, the junction kept 4 bases outside the gene matches. The CDR3 spans 15 residues. Germline V gene data show CDR1 as MNHNS and CDR2 as SASEGT. The CDR3 is CASSENRGYTGELFF. CDR3 DNA: TGTGCCAGCAGTGAGAACAGGGGATACACCGGGGAGCTGTTTTTT.

In regard to this clonotype: Germline is not matched at one junction end, which may reflect a read error. J is TRBJ2-3 and V is TRBV18; possibly TRBD2 for D (6 bases). Per the germline V gene, CDR1 is KGHSH and CDR2 is LQKENI. CDR3 length equals 15 residues. Here the CDR3 DNA reads TGTGCCGGCTCACCACGGGAGCGGGGCACAGATACGCAGTATTTT. Translating gives CAGSPRERGTDTQYF.

This clonotype was seen a few times. The V gene is TRBV11-2, the J gene TRBJ1-1; D remains ambiguous. This CDR3 contains 11 residues. CDR1 is SGHAT and CDR2 is FQNNGV in the germline V gene. Trimming left V 5 bases short and J 10 bases short, with 11 bases between. The CDR3 DNA follows: TGTGCCAGCAGCGTCCGGCTGGTAGCTTTCTTT. The encoded protein is CASSVRLVAFF. The variable domain in full, with the rest retrieved from reference TRBV11-2 and TRBJ1-1, is EAGVAQSPRYKIIEKRQSVAFWCNPISGHATLYWYQQILGQGPKLLIQFQNNGVVDDSQLPKDRFSAERLKGVDSTLKIQPAKLEDSAVYLCASSVRLVAFFGQGTRLTVV.

The gene calls are TRBV15 and TRBJ2-7; 9 nucleotides line up with TRBD1. The CDR3 runs to 14 residues. V lost 5 bases to trimming and J lost 3 bases; unmatched junction nucleotides: 5. Germline CDR1 reads LNHNV; CDR2 reads YYDKDF (reference sequence). CDR3 region: CATSQQGASYEQYF. The CDR3 bases are TGTGCCACCAGCCAACAGGGGGCGAGCTACGAGCAGTACTTC.

This clonotype was counted ten times or more. V and J are TRBV18 and TRBJ1-4; 8 bases match TRBD1. Germline values: CDR1 KGHSH, CDR2 LQKENI. Trimming took 3 bases from V and 6 from J; bases not matched to a gene: 0. This CDR3 is 13 amino acids long. This chain's CDR3 is CASSPGQDEKLFF. CDR3 nucleotide sequence: TGTGCCAGCTCACCGGGACAGGATGAAAAACTGTTTTTT.

This chain uses TRBV18 with TRBJ2-7; possible D gene TRBD1, 6 bases. Per the germline V gene, CDR1 is KGHSH and CDR2 is LQKENI. V was clipped by 6 bases and J by 3 bases, with 18 bases between them. The CDR3 is made up of 15 amino acids. The CDR3 DNA reads TGTGCCAGCTCGCCCAGACCGGGACAAATCTACGAGCAGTACTTC. Encoded protein: CASSPRPGQIYEQYF.

As concerns this clonotype: A much larger clone lies a single base off, so this may be a read error. This chain joins TRBV7-2 and TRBJ2-7; 9 nucleotides align to TRBD1. Germline values: CDR1 SGHTA, CDR2 FQGNSA. This CDR3 region has 17 residues. The CDR3 DNA reads as TGTGCCAGCGGCTTTACCCCCCACAGGGGGCGCAGCTACGAGCAGTACTTC. This sequence encodes CASGFTPHRGRSYEQYF.

This clonotype was recorded at least ten times. The rearrangement joins TRBV6-1 to TRBJ1-1; D unclear. The CDR3 has 15 residues. Trimming shortened V by 0 bases and J by 1 base, and 9 bases separated the two germline ends. The germline gives CDR1 MNHNS, CDR2 SASEGT. CDR3 DNA sequence: TGTGCCAGCAGTGAAGCAGGCTCCGGGAACACTGAAGCTTTCTTT. The encoded protein is CASSEAGSGNTEAFF.

Many counts were recorded for this clonotype. The CDR3 bases are TGTGCCAGCAGTCTAGGGGGGTACAGGGACACCGGGGAGCTGTTTTTT. Its translation is CASSLGGYRDTGELFF. The rearrangement joins TRBV6-2 or TRBV6-3 to TRBJ2-2; D could derive from TRBD1 or TRBD2 (6 bases each). CDR1 MNHEY and CDR2 SVGEGT come from the germline V gene. CDR3 length: 16 amino acids. Trimming shortened V by 5 bases and J by 3 bases, and 16 bases separated the two germline ends.

This chain links TRBV2 with TRBJ2-4; D remains ambiguous. This CDR3 spans 12 amino acids. Germline values: CDR1 SNHLY, CDR2 FYNNEI. V lost 10 bases and J lost 0, with 7 bases in between. Written as DNA, the CDR3 is TGTGCCACCATAATAGCCAAAAACATTCAGTACTTC. Translating it yields CATIIAKNIQYF.

This clonotype was observed many times. V is TRBV24-1 and J is TRBJ2-5; D is ambiguous. The ends were cut back, 0 bases at V and 2 bases at J, with 15 bases in the middle. The CDR3 is 17 residues long. Germline CDR1 KGHDR, CDR2 SFDVKD. The CDR3, as DNA: TGTGCCACCAGTGATTTGAAGGGCAGCTTGGGGCAAGAGACCCAGTACTTC. Amino acids: CATSDLKGSLGQETQYF.

This sequence joins TRBV27 and TRBJ1-2; TRBD1 matches 7 bases. CDR1 and CDR2 from the germline V gene are MNHEY and SMNVEV (reference sequence). V trimming: 10 bases; J trimming: 4 bases; junction bases outside the gene matches: 3. The CDR3 covers 11 residues. The CDR3 region is CATGTVYGYTF. The CDR3 DNA follows: TGTGCCACCGGGACAGTCTATGGCTACACCTTC.

The gene calls are TRBV9 and TRBJ1-2, with 8 nucleotides matching TRBD1. V gave up 5 bases and J gave up 8 bases; unmatched junction bases: 11. There are 14 residues in the CDR3. Germline loops: CDR1 SGDLS, CDR2 YYNGEE. CDR3 in amino acids: CASSDGQGAGGYTF. The CDR3 nucleotides are TGTGCCAGCAGTGACGGACAGGGCGCGGGGGGCTACACCTTC.

At least ten counts were recorded for this clonotype. This chain links TRBV27 with TRBJ1-5; 7 bases agree with TRBD1. The ends lost 3 bases at V and 4 bases at J; junction bases unmatched: 6. Germline-derived CDR1 and CDR2 are MNHEY and SMNVEV (reference sequence). The CDR3 runs to 15 residues. The CDR3: CASSLLMTGNQPQHF. DNA of the CDR3: TGTGCCAGCAGTTTGCTTATGACAGGGAATCAGCCCCAGCATTTT.

The rearrangement links TRBV6-5 to TRBJ1-4; tentatively, D is TRBD1 (6 bases). The CDR3 has 14 amino acids. Germline assignment: CDR1 MNHEY and CDR2 SVGAGI. The V and J ends lost 6 bases and 7 bases respectively, with 15 bases between them. The CDR3 sequence is CASRRTESFEKLFF. In DNA form, the CDR3 reads TGTGCCAGCAGGCGGACAGAGAGTTTTGAAAAACTGTTTTTT.

This rearrangement joins TRBV12-3 or TRBV12-4 to TRBJ2-4; D is undetermined. V lost 3 bases, J lost 5 bases, and 11 bases lay in between. CDR3 size: 14 residues. CDR3 in amino acids: CASSFGRMENIQYF. CDR3 bases: TGTGCCAGCAGTTTCGGACGGATGGAAAACATTCAGTACTTC.

This clonotype has only a few counts. The germline gene is not matched at one end of the junction; a read error may be the cause. The chain carries TRBV10-2 and TRBJ2-3; TRBD2 might be the D (7 bases). This CDR3 spans 14 amino acids. In germline, CDR1 is WSHSY, CDR2 SAAADI. The CDR3 region is CASTEGGAADTQYF. CDR3 DNA sequence: TGCGCCAGCACTGAGGGGGGGGCGGCAGATACGCAGTATTTT.

V and J are TRBV27 and TRBJ1-1; maybe TRBD1 (5 bases). CDR3 length equals 13 residues. Trimming took 5 bases from V and 2 from J, leaving 9 bases between them. The V gene's germline CDR1 is MNHEY and CDR2 SMNVEV (reference sequence). The CDR3 loop reads CASSEQANTEAFF. CDR3 nucleotides: TGTGCCAGCAGTGAACAGGCCAACACTGAAGCTTTCTTT.

This clonotype was counted ten times or more. CDR3 protein: CASSRQGANEQYF. The CDR3 region has the DNA TGTGCCAGCAGCCGACAGGGGGCAAACGAGCAGTACTTC. The chain combines TRBV6-5 with TRBJ2-7; 10 nucleotides match TRBD1. The CDR3 is 13 residues long. Germline values: CDR1 MNHEY, CDR2 SVGAGI. Losses at the gene ends were 6 bases for V and 5 bases for J; bases not matched to a gene: 4.

This clonotype was recorded at least ten times. The chain has TRBV6-1 and TRBJ1-1, with 9 bases identical to TRBD1. The length of the CDR3 is 15 residues. With V trimmed by 3 bases and J by 3 bases, 5 bases remained unmatched. In germline, CDR1 is MNHNS, CDR2 SASEGT. The CDR3 region has the DNA TGTGCCAGCAGTGAGACCGGGACAGGGCACACTGAAGCTTTCTTT. Translating it yields CASSETGTGHTEAFF.

This clonotype showed up many times. The chain is built from TRBV5-6 and TRBJ1-4; D remains unclear. Germline lookup yields CDR1 SGHDT and CDR2 YYEEEE. The CDR3 has 12 amino acids. V was clipped by 4 bases and J by 11 bases, with 12 bases between them. CDR3 region: CASSQTVGKLFF. DNA for the CDR3: TGTGCCAGCAGCCAGACTGTCGGGAAACTGTTTTTT.

This clonotype was detected ten times or more. The rearrangement links TRBV19 to TRBJ1-3; a possible D gene is TRBD1 (6 bases). The germline V gene has CDR1 LNHDA and CDR2 SQIVND (reference sequence). This CDR3 region has 15 residues. The V and J ends lost 4 bases and 0 bases respectively, with 10 bases between them. The CDR3 nucleotides are TGTGCCAGTAGTACTTCGACAGGCTCTGGAAACACCATATATTTT. This translates into CASSTSTGSGNTIYF.